This record concerns one T cell receptor (beta chain) sequence. Its matching antigen is unknown. The PCR ran on 60 Vbeta and 13 Jbeta primers. Using immunoSEQ multiplex PCR, the repertoire was profiled, and TCRdb retains in-frame clones only, with some absent. The sample lists roughly 150,000 clones; approximately 82% were seen once. V was pared by 1 base and J by 5 bases, with 4 bases between. CDR3 size: 11 residues. Germline values: CDR1 SGHDT, CDR2 YYEEEE. The sample comes from a study of cytomegalovirus exposure and HLA in healthy donors. Study results and caveats: Later work found most CMV-associated TCR beta chains apparently HLA-restricted. The study put 160 or so TCR beta chains on its list as cytomegalovirus-associated.

The sample comprised PBMCs. The J gene is TRBJ2-7, the V gene TRBV5-6; D uncertain. The receptor was isolated from a woman aged 50 to 65 in good health and CMV-seropositive. The CDR3 reads CASSLRHEQYF. The CDR3 coding sequence is TGTGCCAGCAGCTTGCGTCACGAGCAGTACTTC.